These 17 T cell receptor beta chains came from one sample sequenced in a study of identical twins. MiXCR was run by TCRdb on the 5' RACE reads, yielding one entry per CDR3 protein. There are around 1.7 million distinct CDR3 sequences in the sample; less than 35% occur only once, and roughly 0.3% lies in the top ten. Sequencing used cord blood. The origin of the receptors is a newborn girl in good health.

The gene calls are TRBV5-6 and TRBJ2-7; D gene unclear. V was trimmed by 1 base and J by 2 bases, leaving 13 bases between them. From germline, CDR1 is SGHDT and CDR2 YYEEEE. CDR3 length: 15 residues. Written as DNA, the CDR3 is TGTGCCAGCAGCTTGAGAAGGTGGGTAGCCTACGAGCAGTACTTC. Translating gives CASSLRRWVAYEQYF.

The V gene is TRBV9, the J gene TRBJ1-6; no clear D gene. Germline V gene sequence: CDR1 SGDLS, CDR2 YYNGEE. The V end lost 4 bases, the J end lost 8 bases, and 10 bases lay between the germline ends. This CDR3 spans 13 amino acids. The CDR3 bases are TGTGCCAGCAGCTCTTTCAACGATTCACCCCTCCACTTT. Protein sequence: CASSSFNDSPLHF.

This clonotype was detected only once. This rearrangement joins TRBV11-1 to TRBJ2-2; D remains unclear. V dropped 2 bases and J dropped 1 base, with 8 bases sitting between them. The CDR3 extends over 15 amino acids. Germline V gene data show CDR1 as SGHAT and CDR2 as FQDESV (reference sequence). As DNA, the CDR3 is TGTGCCAGCAGCTTAACTTTCCAGAACACCGGGGAGCTGTTTTTT. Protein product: CASSLTFQNTGELFF. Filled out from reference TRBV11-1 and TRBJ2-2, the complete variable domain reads EAEVAQSPRYKITEKSQAVAFWCDPISGHATLYWYRQILGQGPELLVQFQDESVVDDSQLPKDRFSAERLKGVDSTLKIQPAELGDSAMYLCASSLTFQNTGELFFGEGSRLTVL.

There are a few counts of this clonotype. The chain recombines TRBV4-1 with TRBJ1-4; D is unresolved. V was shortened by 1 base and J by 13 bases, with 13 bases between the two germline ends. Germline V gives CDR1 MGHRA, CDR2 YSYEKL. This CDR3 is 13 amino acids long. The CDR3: CASSQALANLLFF. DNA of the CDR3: TGCGCCAGCAGCCAAGCCCTTGCAAACTTACTGTTTTTT.

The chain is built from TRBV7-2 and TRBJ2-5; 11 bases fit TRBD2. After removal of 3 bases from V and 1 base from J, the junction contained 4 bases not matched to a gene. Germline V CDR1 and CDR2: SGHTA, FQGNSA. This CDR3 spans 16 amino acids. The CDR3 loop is CASSFLAGGLQETQYF. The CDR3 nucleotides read TGTGCCAGCAGCTTCCTAGCGGGAGGCCTCCAAGAGACCCAGTACTTC. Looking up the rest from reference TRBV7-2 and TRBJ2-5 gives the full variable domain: GAGVSQSPSNKVTEKGKDVELRCDPISGHTALYWYRQSLGQGLEFLIYFQGNSAPDKSGLPSDRFSAERTGGSVSTLTIQRTQQEDSAVYLCASSFLAGGLQETQYFGPGTRLLVL.

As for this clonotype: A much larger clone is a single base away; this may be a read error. CDR3: CASSHDLLASTDTQYF. The CDR3 coding sequence is TGTGCCAGCAGCCATGATCTACTAGCGAGCACAGATACGCAGTATTTT. This chain joins TRBV4-2 and TRBJ2-3, with 7 bases aligning to TRBD2. Germline lookup yields CDR1 LGHNA and CDR2 YNFKEQ. Trimming cost V 3 bases and J 0 bases; bases outside gene matches: 6. The CDR3 has 16 residues.

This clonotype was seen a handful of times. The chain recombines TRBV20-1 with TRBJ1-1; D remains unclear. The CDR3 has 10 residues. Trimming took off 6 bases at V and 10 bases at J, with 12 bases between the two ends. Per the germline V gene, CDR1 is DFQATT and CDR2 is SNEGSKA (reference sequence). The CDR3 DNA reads TGCAGTGCCCAGTACTCCGGAGCTTTCTTT. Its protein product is CSAQYSGAFF.

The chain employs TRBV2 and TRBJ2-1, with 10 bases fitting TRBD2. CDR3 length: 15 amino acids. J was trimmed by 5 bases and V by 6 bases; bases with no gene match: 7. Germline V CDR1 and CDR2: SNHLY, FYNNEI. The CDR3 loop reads CASRISSGGHNEQFF. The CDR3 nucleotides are TGTGCCAGCAGAATCTCTAGCGGGGGACACAATGAGCAGTTCTTC.

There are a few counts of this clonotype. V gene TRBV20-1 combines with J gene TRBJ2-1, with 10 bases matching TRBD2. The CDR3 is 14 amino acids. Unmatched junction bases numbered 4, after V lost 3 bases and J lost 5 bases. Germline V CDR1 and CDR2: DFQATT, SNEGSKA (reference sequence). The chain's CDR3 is CSARASGRDNEQFF. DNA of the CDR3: TGCAGTGCTAGGGCTAGCGGGAGAGACAATGAGCAGTTCTTC.

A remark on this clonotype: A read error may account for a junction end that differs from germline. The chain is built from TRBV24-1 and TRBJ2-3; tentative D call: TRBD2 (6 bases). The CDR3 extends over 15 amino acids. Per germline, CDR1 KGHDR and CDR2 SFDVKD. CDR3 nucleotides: TGTGCCGCCAGTGTCGGAGGGCCTTGGGCAGATACGCAGTATTTT. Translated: CAASVGGPWADTQYF.

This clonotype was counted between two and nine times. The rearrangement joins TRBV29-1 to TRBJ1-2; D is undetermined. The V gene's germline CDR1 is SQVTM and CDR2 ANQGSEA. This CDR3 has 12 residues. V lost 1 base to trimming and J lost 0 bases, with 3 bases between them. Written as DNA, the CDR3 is TGCAGCGTTGAAGCTACTAACTATGGCTACACCTTC. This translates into CSVEATNYGYTF.

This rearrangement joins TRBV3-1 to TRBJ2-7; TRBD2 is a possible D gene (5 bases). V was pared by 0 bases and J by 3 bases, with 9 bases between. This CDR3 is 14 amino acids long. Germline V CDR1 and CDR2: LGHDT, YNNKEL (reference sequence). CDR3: CASSQDGNFYEQYF. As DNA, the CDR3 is TGTGCCAGCAGCCAAGACGGGAATTTCTACGAGCAGTACTTC.

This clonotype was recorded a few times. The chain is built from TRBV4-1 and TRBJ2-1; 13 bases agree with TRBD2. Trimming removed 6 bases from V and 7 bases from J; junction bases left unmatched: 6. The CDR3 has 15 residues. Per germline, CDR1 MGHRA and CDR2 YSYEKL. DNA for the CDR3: TGCGCCAGCAGACGCGGGACTAGCGGGATAAATGAGCAGTTCTTC. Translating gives CASRRGTSGINEQFF.

The CDR3 region is CASSVISSGSAEQYF. The CDR3 region has the DNA TGTGCCAGCAGCGTTATATCTAGCGGGAGTGCTGAGCAGTACTTC. The chain joins TRBV9 to TRBJ2-5; 10 positions agree with TRBD2. V lost 2 bases and J lost 11; bases outside the gene matches: 12. The CDR3 has 15 amino acids. Germline V gene lookup returns CDR1 SGDLS and CDR2 YYNGEE.

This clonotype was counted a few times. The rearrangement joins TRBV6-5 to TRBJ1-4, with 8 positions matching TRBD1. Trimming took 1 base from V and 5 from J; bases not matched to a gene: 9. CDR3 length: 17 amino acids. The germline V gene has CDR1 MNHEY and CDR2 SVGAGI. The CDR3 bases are TGTGCCAGCAGTTACTATACCGGGACAGGCGCGAATGAAAAACTGTTTTTT. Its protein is CASSYYTGTGANEKLFF.

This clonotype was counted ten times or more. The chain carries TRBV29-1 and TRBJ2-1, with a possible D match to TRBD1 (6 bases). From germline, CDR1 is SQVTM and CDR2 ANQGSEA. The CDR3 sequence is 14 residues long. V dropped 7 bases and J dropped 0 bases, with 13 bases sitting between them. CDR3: CSGTQGPSYNEQFF. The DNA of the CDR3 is TGCAGCGGTACACAGGGACCCTCCTACAATGAGCAGTTCTTC.

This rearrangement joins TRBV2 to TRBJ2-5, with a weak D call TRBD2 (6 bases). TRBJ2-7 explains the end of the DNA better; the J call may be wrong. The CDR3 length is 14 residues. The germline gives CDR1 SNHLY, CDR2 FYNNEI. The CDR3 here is CASSVEGPLYEQYF. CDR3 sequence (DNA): TGTGCCAGCAGTGTGGAGGGACCTCTCTACGAGCAGTACTTC.